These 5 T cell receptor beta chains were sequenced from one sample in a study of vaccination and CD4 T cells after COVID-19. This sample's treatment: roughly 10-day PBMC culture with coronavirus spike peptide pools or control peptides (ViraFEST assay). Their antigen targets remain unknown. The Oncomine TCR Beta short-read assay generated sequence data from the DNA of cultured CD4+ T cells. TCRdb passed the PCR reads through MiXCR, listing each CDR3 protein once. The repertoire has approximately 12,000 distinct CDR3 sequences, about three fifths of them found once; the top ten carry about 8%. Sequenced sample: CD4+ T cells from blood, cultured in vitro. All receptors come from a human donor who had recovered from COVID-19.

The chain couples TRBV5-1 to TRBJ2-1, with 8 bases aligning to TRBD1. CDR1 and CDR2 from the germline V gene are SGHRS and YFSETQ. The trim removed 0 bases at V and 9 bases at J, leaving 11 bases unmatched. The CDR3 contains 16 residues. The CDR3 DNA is TGCGCCAGCAGCTTGGAGGGACAGGCAGGACAATTTGAGCAGTTCTTC. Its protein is CASSLEGQAGQFEQFF.

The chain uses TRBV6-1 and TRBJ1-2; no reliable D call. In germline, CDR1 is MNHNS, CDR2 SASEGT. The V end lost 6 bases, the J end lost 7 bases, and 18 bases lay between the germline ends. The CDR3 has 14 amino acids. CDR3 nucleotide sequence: TGTGCCAGCAGCCTTTCTGGGAGGGCAGGTGGCTACACCTTC. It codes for CASSLSGRAGGYTF.

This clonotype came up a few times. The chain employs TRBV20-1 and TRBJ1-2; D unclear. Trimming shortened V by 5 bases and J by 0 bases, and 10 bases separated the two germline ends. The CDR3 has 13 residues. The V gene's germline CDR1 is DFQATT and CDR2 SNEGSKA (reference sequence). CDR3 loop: CSALEGTNYGYTF. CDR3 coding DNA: TGCAGTGCTTTGGAGGGAACTAACTATGGCTACACCTTC.

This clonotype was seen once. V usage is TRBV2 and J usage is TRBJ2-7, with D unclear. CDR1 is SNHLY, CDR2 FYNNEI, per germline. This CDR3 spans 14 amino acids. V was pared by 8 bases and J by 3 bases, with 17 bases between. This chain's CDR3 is CASVVGRVFYEQYF. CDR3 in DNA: TGTGCCAGCGTAGTAGGACGGGTCTTCTACGAGCAGTACTTC.

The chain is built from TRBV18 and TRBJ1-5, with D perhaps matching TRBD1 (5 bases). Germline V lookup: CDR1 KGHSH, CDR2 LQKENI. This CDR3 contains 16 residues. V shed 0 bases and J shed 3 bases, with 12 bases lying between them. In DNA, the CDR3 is TGTGCCAGCTCACCACCCGGAGGGGTGAACAATCAGCCCCAGCATTTT. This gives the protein CASSPPGGVNNQPQHF.